Listed below are T cell receptor beta chains from one sample, sequenced in a study of blood T cell repertoires in COVID-19. Sequenced by immunoSEQ multiplex PCR; TCRdb stores in-frame clones only, minus some. The table lists a few hundred thousand clones, 70% to 90% of them singletons, with around 1.7% in the top ten. Sequencing was carried out using PBMCs or T cells enriched from blood (not recorded which). These receptors all come from a man between 40 and 49 years old who had recovered from COVID-19. The CDR3 runs from the conserved cysteine through the conserved F or W. D genes are given only for firm matches. Only some rows state a clone size, as once, few, many or a class for expanded clones.

abundance,v_gene,d_gene,j_gene,CDR3aa,CDR3nt
many,TRBV7-9,-,TRBJ1-2,CASSLEAGKGYTF,TGTGCCAGCAGCTTAGAGGCAGGGAAAGGCTACACCTTC
-,TRBV3-1/TRBV3-2,-,TRBJ2-3,CASSPYDLSSGTDTQYF,TGTGCCAGCAGCCCCTACGATCTTTCCTCCGGCACAGATACGCAGTATTTT
-,TRBV4-1,TRBD1,TRBJ1-4,CASSQVGTGFWANEKLFF,TGCGCCAGCAGCCAGGTGGGGACAGGGTTTTGGGCTAATGAAAAACTGTTTTTT
-,TRBV10-3,-,TRBJ2-5,CAITPHPGQGLATMETQYF,TGTGCCATCACTCCCCACCCGGGACAGGGACTAGCGACCATGGAGACCCAGTACTTC
-,TRBV29-1,TRBD2,TRBJ2-3,CSATSGVTDTQYF,TGCAGCGCGACTAGCGGGGTCACAGATACGCAGTATTTT
-,TRBV7-7,-,TRBJ2-5,CASSLEAGVGETQYF,TGTGCCAGCAGCTTAGAGGCAGGGGTTGGAGAGACCCAGTACTTC
-,TRBV19,-,TRBJ2-7,CASSIIGASYEQYF,TGTGCCAGTAGTATCATAGGGGCCTCTTACGAGCAGTACTTC
-,TRBV10-3,-,TRBJ1-1,CAISESMGANTEAFF,TGTGCCATCAGTGAGTCTATGGGGGCGAACACTGAAGCTTTCTTT
-,TRBV9,-,TRBJ1-2,CASSETGAPYGYTF,TGTGCCAGCAGCGAGACAGGAGCTCCCTATGGCTACACCTTC
-,TRBV4-2,-,TRBJ1-2,CASSQDPAGPDVDGYTF,TGTGCCAGCAGCCAAGACCCCGCGGGCCCCGACGTGGATGGCTACACCTTC
-,TRBV19,-,TRBJ2-2,CASSKTVTGELFF,TGTGCCAGTAGTAAAACAGTCACCGGGGAGCTGTTTTTT
once,TRBV6-1,-,TRBJ1-6,CASSDGETNSPLHF,TGTGCCAGCAGTGATGGGGAGACTAATTCACCCCTCCACTTT
-,TRBV11-2,-,TRBJ2-1,CAAEGASQEQFF,TGTGCCGCGGAAGGAGCCTCACAAGAGCAGTTCTTC
-,TRBV5-1,-,TRBJ2-5,CASSLEVGVQETQYF,TGCGCCAGCAGCTTGGAAGTGGGAGTACAAGAGACCCAGTACTTC
-,TRBV11-3,-,TRBJ2-3,CASSLGRGADTQYF,TGTGCCAGCAGCTTAGGCAGGGGCGCAGATACGCAGTATTTT
-,TRBV19,-,TRBJ1-2,CASSRQENYGYTF,TGTGCCAGTAGTAGACAGGAGAACTATGGCTACACCTTC
-,TRBV6-5,-,TRBJ1-2,CASSPPTGLGGYTF,TGTGCCAGCAGTCCCCCTACAGGGCTCGGTGGCTACACCTTC
-,TRBV18,-,TRBJ1-1,CASSPLREKNTEAFF,TGTGCCAGCTCACCGCTCAGGGAAAAAAACACTGAAGCTTTCTTT